The clone carrying this T cell receptor beta chain was detected only a few times. Germline V CDR1 and CDR2: GTSNPN, SVGIG (reference sequence). This CDR3 has 17 amino acids. V lost 2 bases, J lost 5 bases, and 11 bases stayed unmatched. The time point is: cycle 4 day 1 (C4D1), after less than 7 weeks of nivolumab. Patients all relapsed after autologous stem cell transplantation, and there was variation in brentuximab vedotin exposure. This entry belongs to a study of PD-1 blockade in classical Hodgkin lymphoma. Some clones are missing from TCRdb's copy, which holds only in-frame ones; the method was immunoSEQ multiplex PCR. Among under 45,000 clones listed, roughly 65% were seen once.

The chain employs TRBV30 and TRBJ2-3; TRBD2 matches 12 bases. This sample comprised peripheral blood mononuclear cells (PBMCs), obtained before the fourth cycle of nivolumab. The clonotype originates from a human donor with classical Hodgkin lymphoma. The CDR3 DNA follows: TGTGCCTGGAGTCAAGCTAGCGGGGGGGCTAGCGGAGATACGCAGTATTTT. This codes for CAWSQASGGASGDTQYF. Filled out from reference TRBV30 and TRBJ2-3, the complete variable domain reads SQTIHQWPATLVQPVGSPLSLECTVEGTSNPNLYWYRQAAGRGLQLLFYSVGIGQISSEVPQNLSASRPQDRQFILSSKKLLLSDSGFYLCAWSQASGGASGDTQYFGPGTRLTVL.